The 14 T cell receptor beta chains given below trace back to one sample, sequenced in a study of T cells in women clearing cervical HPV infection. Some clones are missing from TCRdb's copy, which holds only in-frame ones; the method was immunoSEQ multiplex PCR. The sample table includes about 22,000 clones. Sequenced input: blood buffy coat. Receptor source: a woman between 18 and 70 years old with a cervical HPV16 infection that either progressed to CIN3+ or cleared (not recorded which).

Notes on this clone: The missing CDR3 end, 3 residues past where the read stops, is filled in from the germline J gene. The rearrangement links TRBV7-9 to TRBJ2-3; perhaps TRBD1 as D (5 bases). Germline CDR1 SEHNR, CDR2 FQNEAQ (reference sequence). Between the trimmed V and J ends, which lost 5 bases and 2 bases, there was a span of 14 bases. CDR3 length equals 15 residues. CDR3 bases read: TGTGCCAGCAGCCTCCGACAGCCCTCCACAGATACG. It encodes CASSLRQPSTDT. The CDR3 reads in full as CASSLRQPSTDTQYF.

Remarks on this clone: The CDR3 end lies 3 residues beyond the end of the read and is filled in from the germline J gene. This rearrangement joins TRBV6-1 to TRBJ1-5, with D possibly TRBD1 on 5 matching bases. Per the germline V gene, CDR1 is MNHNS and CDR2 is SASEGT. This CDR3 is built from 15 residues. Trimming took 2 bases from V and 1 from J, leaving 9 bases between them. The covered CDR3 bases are TGTGCCAGCAGTGAAACCCGGGGGAGCAATCAGCCC. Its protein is CASSETRGSNQP. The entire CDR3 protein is CASSETRGSNQPQHF.

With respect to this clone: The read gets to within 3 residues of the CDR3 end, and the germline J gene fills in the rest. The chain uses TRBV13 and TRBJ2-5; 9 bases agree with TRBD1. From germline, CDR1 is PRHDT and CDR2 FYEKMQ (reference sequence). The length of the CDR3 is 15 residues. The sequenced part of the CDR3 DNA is TGTGCCAGCAGCTGGCGGGGACAGGGAGCAGATACC. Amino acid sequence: CASSWRGQGADT. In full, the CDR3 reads CASSWRGQGADTQYF.

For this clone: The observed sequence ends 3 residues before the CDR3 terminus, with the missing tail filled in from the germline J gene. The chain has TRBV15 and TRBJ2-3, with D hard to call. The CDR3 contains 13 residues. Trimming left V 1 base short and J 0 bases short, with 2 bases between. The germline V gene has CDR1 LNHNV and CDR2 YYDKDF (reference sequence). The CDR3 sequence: CATSRASTDTQYF. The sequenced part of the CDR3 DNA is TGTGCCACCAGCAGAGCTAGCACAGATACG.

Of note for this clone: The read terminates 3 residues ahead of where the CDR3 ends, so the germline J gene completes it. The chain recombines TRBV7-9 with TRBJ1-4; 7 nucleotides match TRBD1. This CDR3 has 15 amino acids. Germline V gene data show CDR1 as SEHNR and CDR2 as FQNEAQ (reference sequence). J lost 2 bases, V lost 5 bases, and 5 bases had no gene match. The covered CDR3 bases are TGTGCCAGCAGCGCGACAGGGTCGACTAATGAAAAA. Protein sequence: CASSATGSTNEK. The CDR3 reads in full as CASSATGSTNEKLFF.

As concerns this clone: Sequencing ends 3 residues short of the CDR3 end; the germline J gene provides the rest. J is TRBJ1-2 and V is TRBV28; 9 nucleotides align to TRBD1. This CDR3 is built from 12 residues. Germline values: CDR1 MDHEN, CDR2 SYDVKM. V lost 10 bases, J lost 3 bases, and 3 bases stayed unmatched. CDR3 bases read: TGTGCCATTCGACAGGGGGACTATGGC. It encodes CAIRQGDYG. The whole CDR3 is CAIRQGDYGYTF.

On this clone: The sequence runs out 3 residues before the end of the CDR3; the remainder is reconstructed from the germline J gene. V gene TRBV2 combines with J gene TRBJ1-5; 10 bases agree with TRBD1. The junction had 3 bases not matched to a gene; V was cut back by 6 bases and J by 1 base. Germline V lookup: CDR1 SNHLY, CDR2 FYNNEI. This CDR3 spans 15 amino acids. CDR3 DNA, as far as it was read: TGTGCCAGCAGCCGGGACAGGGGAAGCAATCAGCCC. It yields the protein CASSRDRGSNQP. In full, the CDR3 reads CASSRDRGSNQPQHF.

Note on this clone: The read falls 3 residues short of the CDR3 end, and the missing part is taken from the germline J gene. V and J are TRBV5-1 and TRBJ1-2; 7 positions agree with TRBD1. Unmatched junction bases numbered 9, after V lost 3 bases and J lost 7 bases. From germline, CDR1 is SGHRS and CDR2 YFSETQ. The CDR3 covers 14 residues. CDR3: CASSWAGGIGGYTF. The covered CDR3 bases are TGCGCCAGCAGCTGGGCAGGGGGAATAGGTGGC.

Partial CDR3 DNA: TGCGCCAGCCGCTGGACAGGGACTAATGAAAAA. This encodes CASRWTGTNEK. The whole CDR3 reads CASRWTGTNEKLFF. The chain uses TRBV5-1 and TRBJ1-4; TRBD1 aligns across 8 bases. The read ends 3 residues shy of where the CDR3 ends; the end is completed using the germline J gene. The CDR3 totals 14 residues. With 7 bases clipped from V and 2 bases from J, the junction kept 4 bases outside the gene matches. The germline CDR1 and CDR2 sequences are SGHRS and YFSETQ.

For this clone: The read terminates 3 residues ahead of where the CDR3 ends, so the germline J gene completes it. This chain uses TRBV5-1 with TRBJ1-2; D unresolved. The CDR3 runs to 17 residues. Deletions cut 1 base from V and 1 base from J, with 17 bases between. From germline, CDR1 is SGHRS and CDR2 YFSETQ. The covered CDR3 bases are TGCGCCAGCAGCTTGCGGGGTGCGGGATTAAATAACTATGGC. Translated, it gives CASSLRGAGLNNYG. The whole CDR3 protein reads CASSLRGAGLNNYGYTF.

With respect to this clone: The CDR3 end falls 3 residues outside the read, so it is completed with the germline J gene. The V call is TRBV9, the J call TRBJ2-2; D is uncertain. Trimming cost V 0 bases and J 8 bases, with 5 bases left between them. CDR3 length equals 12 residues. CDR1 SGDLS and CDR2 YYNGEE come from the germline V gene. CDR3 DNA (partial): TGTGCCAGCAGCGTAGAAAGGGGGGAG. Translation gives CASSVERGE. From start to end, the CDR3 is CASSVERGELFF.

The CDR3 sequence is CSVETGGLAGGQETQYF. The CDR3 DNA, read in part, is TGCAGCGTTGAAACCGGGGGACTAGCGGGAGGTCAAGAGACC. The chain joins TRBV29-1 to TRBJ2-5, with 15 bases lining up with TRBD2. The CDR3 goes on 3 residues after the read ends, and that part is filled in from the germline J gene. CDR3 length equals 17 residues. Germline assignment: CDR1 SQVTM and CDR2 ANQGSEA. Trimming at V came to 2 bases and at J to 2 bases, leaving 6 bases not matched to a gene.

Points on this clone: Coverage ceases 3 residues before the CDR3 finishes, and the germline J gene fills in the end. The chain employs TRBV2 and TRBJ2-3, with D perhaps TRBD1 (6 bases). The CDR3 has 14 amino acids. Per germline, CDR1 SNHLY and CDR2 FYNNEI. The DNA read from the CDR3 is TGTGCCAGCAGGACAGGACTCTTCCAAGAGACG. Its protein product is CASRTGLFQET. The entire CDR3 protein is CASRTGLFQETQYF.

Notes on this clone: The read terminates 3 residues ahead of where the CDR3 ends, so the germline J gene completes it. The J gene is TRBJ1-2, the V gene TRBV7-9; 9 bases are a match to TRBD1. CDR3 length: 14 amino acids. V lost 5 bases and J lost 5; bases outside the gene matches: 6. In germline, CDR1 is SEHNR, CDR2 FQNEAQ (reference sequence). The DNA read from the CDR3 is TGTGCCAGCAGCGAAACAGGGGGCTATTATGGC. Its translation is CASSETGGYYG. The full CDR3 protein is CASSETGGYYGYTF.